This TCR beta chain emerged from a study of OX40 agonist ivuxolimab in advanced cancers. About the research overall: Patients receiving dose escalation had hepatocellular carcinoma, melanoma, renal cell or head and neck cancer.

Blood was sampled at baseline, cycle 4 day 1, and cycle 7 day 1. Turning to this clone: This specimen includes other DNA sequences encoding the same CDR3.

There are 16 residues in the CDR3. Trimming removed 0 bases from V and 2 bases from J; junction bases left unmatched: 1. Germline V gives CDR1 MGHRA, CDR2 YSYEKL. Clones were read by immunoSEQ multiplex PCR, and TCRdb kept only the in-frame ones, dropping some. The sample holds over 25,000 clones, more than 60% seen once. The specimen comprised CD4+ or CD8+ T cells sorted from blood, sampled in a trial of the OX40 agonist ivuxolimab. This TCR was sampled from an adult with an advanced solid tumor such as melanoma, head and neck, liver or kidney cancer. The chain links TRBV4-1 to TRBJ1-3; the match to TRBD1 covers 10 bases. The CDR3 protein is CASSQDGTGAGNTIYF. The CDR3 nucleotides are TGCGCCAGCAGCCAAGATGGGACAGGGGCTGGAAACACCATATATTTT.